Presented here are 28 T cell receptor beta chains from one specimen sequenced in a study of CD8+ T cells in alopecia areata (dated by TCRdb to 2016 to 2018). The method behind the library was the immunoSEQ multiplex PCR assay. RNA was extracted from all samples and reverse transcribed into cDNA, which served as template for TCR sequencing. TCRdb took this table from immuneACCESS and kept in-frame rearrangements with V and J called. Such tables lack part of the clones; where checked against another copy, unresolved V genes explain under half of the gap, and the rest is unexplained. This sample is represented by fewer than 250,000 clones; roughly 44% of them were singletons. The top ten clonotypes cover around 2.5% of the sample. Read against the paper, the sample's treatment or condition label means: oral pan-JAK inhibitor, 5-10 mg twice daily. This specimen was CD4+ T cells sorted from blood, taken between weeks 36 and 40, from a patient treated with tofacitinib. The receptors shown here come from a human donor with alopecia areata.

The chain couples TRBV27 to TRBJ2-3; TRBD1 is a possible D gene (6 bases). Germline CDR1 MNHEY, CDR2 SMNVEV (reference sequence). The germline V and J ends were trimmed by 2 bases and 5 bases, with 14 bases remaining between them. The CDR3 extends over 15 amino acids. CDR3 coding DNA: TGTGCCAGCAGTTTACCGGGACCCAGGGGAGATACGCAGTATTTT. Amino acid sequence: CASSLPGPRGDTQYF.

The chain employs TRBV11-3 and TRBJ2-2; 9 positions agree with TRBD2. This CDR3 region has 17 residues. In germline, CDR1 is SGHNT, CDR2 YENEEA. V gave up 5 bases and J gave up 0 bases; unmatched junction bases: 7. CDR3 nucleotides: TGTGCCAGCAGCCCGGGGAGCGGGAGGTCGAACACCGGGGAGCTGTTTTTT. It is translated as CASSPGSGRSNTGELFF.

This sequence joins TRBV7-9 and TRBJ2-1; the D is unclear. The CDR3 has 11 amino acids. V lost 5 bases and J lost 6, with 5 bases in between. Germline V gene sequence: CDR1 SEHNR, CDR2 FQNEAQ (reference sequence). The CDR3 DNA is TGTGCCAGCAGCCGGATCAATGAGCAGTTCTTC. It yields the protein CASSRINEQFF.

This clone turned up a few times. The chain uses TRBV5-8 and TRBJ2-6, with no clear D. Germline V gene lookup returns CDR1 SGHTS and CDR2 YDEGEE. Trimming stripped 4 bases from V and 4 bases from J, with 6 bases between. This CDR3 contains 13 residues. The chain's CDR3 is CASSLAGANVLTF. The CDR3 DNA sequence: TGTGCCAGCAGCCTCGCCGGGGCCAACGTCCTGACTTTC.

With respect to this clone: An end of the junction does not agree with germline; a read error may underlie this. The J gene is TRBJ1-3, the V gene TRBV7-7; D not resolved. The CDR3 is 13 residues long. Germline V CDR1 and CDR2: SSHAT, FNYEAQ (reference sequence). Written as DNA, the CDR3 is TGTGCTAGCAGCTTAGCTATTGGAAACACCATATATTTT. This sequence encodes CASSLAIGNTIYF.

This clone was observed a handful of times. The chain links TRBV5-1 to TRBJ2-7; TRBD2 matches 9 bases. CDR1 and CDR2 from the germline V gene are SGHRS and YFSETQ. This CDR3 is built from 15 residues. After removal of 5 bases from V and 6 bases from J, the junction contained 12 bases not matched to a gene. The CDR3 is CASSPGTSRPAEQYF. In DNA form, the CDR3 reads TGCGCCAGCAGTCCCGGGACTAGCCGGCCGGCCGAGCAGTACTTC.

The table lists this clone with a few counts. The chain couples TRBV30 to TRBJ2-7; the match to TRBD2 covers 8 bases. The V segment lost 5 bases and the J segment 5 bases; nucleotides outside the gene matches: 5. Germline loops: CDR1 GTSNPN, CDR2 SVGIG (reference sequence). This CDR3 region has 12 residues. This CDR3 is CAWRGGRNEQYF. The CDR3 nucleotides read TGTGCCTGGCGGGGCGGGAGGAACGAGCAGTACTTC.

The chain links TRBV7-9 to TRBJ2-1; a possible D gene is TRBD1 (6 bases). Trimming pared 5 bases from V and 3 bases from J, leaving 14 bases between. From germline, CDR1 is SEHNR and CDR2 FQNEAQ (reference sequence). This CDR3 spans 15 amino acids. For the CDR3, the DNA is TGTGCCAGCAGCAAGGACAGCAGCCTCTACAATGAGCAGTTCTTC. Protein: CASSKDSSLYNEQFF.

The sample holds a few counts of this clone. This sequence joins TRBV10-3 and TRBJ1-1; no reliable D call. V lost 3 bases, J lost 2 bases, and 7 bases lay in between. The germline V gene encodes CDR1 ENHRY and CDR2 SYGVKD. This CDR3 contains 13 residues. CDR3 in amino acids: CAISDWNNTEAFF. The CDR3 nucleotides read TGTGCCATCAGTGATTGGAATAACACTGAAGCTTTCTTT.

The sample holds a few counts of this clone. V and J are TRBV28 and TRBJ1-2, with D unresolved. V lost 2 bases and J lost 8, with 9 bases in between. In germline, CDR1 is MDHEN, CDR2 SYDVKM. The CDR3 has 12 residues. CDR3: CASSLGGLGYTF. The CDR3 DNA sequence: TGTGCCAGCAGTTTAGGAGGGTTAGGCTACACCTTC.

The gene calls are TRBV27 and TRBJ1-1; tentative D call: TRBD1 (6 bases). V shed 6 bases and J shed 1 base, with 12 bases lying between them. The germline gives CDR1 MNHEY, CDR2 SMNVEV (reference sequence). The CDR3 has 14 amino acids. As DNA, the CDR3 is TGTGCCAGCAGACCCCGGGGGCAGAACACTGAAGCTTTCTTT. Translation gives CASRPRGQNTEAFF.

The genes are TRBV30 and TRBJ2-4, with D maybe TRBD1 (6 bases). This CDR3 is 13 amino acids long. Per germline, CDR1 GTSNPN and CDR2 SVGIG (reference sequence). V lost 4 bases and J 3 bases, leaving 10 bases between the germline ends. Here the CDR3 reads CAWTGEIKNIQYF. In nucleotides, the CDR3 is TGTGCCTGGACAGGGGAAATCAAAAACATTCAGTACTTC.

The V and J genes are TRBV29-1 and TRBJ2-7; D gene unclear. The germline CDR1 and CDR2 sequences are SQVTM and ANQGSEA. This CDR3 contains 13 residues. Trimming took off 5 bases at V and 2 bases at J, with 13 bases between the two ends. The DNA of the CDR3 is TGCAGCGTTTCTTGGACCGCCGCCTACGAGCAGTACTTC. This gives the protein CSVSWTAAYEQYF.

The chain links TRBV29-1 to TRBJ2-4; weak D call: TRBD1 (5 bases). Germline CDR1 is SQVTM and CDR2 is ANQGSEA. The V and J ends lost 4 bases and 7 bases respectively, with 14 bases between them. CDR3 length: 13 residues. The CDR3 is CSVGQGLGNIQYF. The CDR3, as DNA: TGCAGCGTTGGGCAGGGCCTGGGGAACATTCAGTACTTC.

Turning to this clone: A clone one base away is much larger, so this may be a read error. The chain is built from TRBV9 and TRBJ2-3; D gene unclear. The germline CDR1 and CDR2 sequences are SGDLS and YYNGEE. V was pared by 3 bases and J by 2 bases, with 4 bases between. CDR3 length equals 12 residues. The CDR3 DNA reads as TGTGCCAGCAGCGCTTTCACAGATACGCAGTATTTT. Translating gives CASSAFTDTQYF. Looking up the rest from reference TRBV9 and TRBJ2-3 gives the full variable domain: DSGVTQTPKHLITATGQRVTLRCSPRSGDLSVYWYQQSLDQGLQFLIQYYNGEERAKGNILERFSAQQFPDLHSELNLSSLELGDSALYFCASSAFTDTQYFGPGTRLTVL.

The chain uses TRBV2 and TRBJ2-4; possible D gene TRBD2, 6 bases. This CDR3 comprises 16 residues. Germline V gene sequence: CDR1 SNHLY, CDR2 FYNNEI. V was clipped by 5 bases and J by 2 bases, with 16 bases between them. In nucleotides, the CDR3 is TGTGCCAGCAGTCGGGGGTCAGTTGTGACCAAAAACATTCAGTACTTC. Amino acid sequence: CASSRGSVVTKNIQYF.

This clone turned up a few times. The chain is built from TRBV29-1 and TRBJ2-7, with 9 bases lining up with TRBD1. The CDR3 totals 16 residues. V was pared by 0 bases and J by 1 base, with 7 bases of the junction left unmatched. Per germline, CDR1 SQVTM and CDR2 ANQGSEA. CDR3 bases: TGCAGCGTTGAAGATCGTCGAGGGACAGGGTCCTACGAGCAGTACTTC. Its protein is CSVEDRRGTGSYEQYF.

The V call is TRBV2, the J call TRBJ1-5; TRBD1 matches at 8 bases. V shed 6 bases and J 5 bases; nucleotides not matched to a gene: 6. The germline V gene has CDR1 SNHLY and CDR2 FYNNEI. The CDR3 covers 14 residues. CDR3 DNA: TGTGCCAGCAGCGACAGGGGAGGGTATCAGCCCCAGCATTTT. Translating it yields CASSDRGGYQPQHF.

The V and J genes are TRBV30 and TRBJ2-1; 7 bases are a match to TRBD2. This CDR3 has 13 residues. The trim removed 3 bases at V and 6 bases at J, leaving 5 bases unmatched. The germline V gene encodes CDR1 GTSNPN and CDR2 SVGIG (reference sequence). CDR3 DNA: TGTGCCTGGAGCTTAGGACTAGTCAATGAGCAGTTCTTC. Translation gives CAWSLGLVNEQFF.

This clone was recorded a few times. The rearrangement links TRBV29-1 to TRBJ1-4, with no clear D. With 1 base removed from V and 4 bases from J, the gap between germline ends came to 7 bases. This CDR3 has 13 residues. Germline-derived CDR1 and CDR2 are SQVTM and ANQGSEA. CDR3 coding DNA: TGCAGCGTTGAAGGACAAAGTAATGAAAAACTGTTTTTT. Protein product: CSVEGQSNEKLFF.

This clone was recorded a few times. The chain combines TRBV7-9 with TRBJ2-6; D remains ambiguous. The V end was cut by 5 bases, the J end by 0 bases, with 5 bases between. This CDR3 comprises 14 residues. Germline CDR1 is SEHNR and CDR2 is FQNEAQ (reference sequence). The CDR3 loop reads CASSPLSGANVLTF. Written as DNA, the CDR3 is TGTGCCAGCAGCCCTCTCTCTGGGGCCAACGTCCTGACTTTC.

The CDR3 region has the DNA TGTGCCAGCAGCGTAGAAGCGGGAGATCTCACGCAGTATTTT. Translation gives CASSVEAGDLTQYF. The chain couples TRBV9 to TRBJ2-3; TRBD2 aligns across 8 bases. With V trimmed by 0 bases and J by 9 bases, 6 bases remained unmatched. The germline V gene encodes CDR1 SGDLS and CDR2 YYNGEE. The length of the CDR3 is 14 residues.

The sample holds a few counts of this clone. V gene TRBV27 combines with J gene TRBJ1-1; D gene ambiguous. The germline gives CDR1 MNHEY, CDR2 SMNVEV (reference sequence). Between the trimmed V and J ends, which lost 4 bases and 3 bases, there was a span of 15 bases. This CDR3 has 15 residues. DNA for the CDR3: TGTGCCAGCAGTTCAACCCGGGCCCCCTACACTGAAGCTTTCTTT. Translated, it gives CASSSTRAPYTEAFF.

This clone turned up a few times. The CDR3: CSARDSGSETQYF. The CDR3 DNA is TGCAGCGCTCGGGATAGCGGGAGCGAGACCCAGTACTTC. V is TRBV29-1 and J is TRBJ2-5; 9 bases align to TRBD2. The germline V gene encodes CDR1 SQVTM and CDR2 ANQGSEA. V lost 7 bases, J lost 5 bases, and 8 bases stayed unmatched. The CDR3 contains 13 residues.

The rearrangement joins TRBV30 to TRBJ1-5; tentative D call: TRBD1 (6 bases). The CDR3 has 14 amino acids. Germline V lookup: CDR1 GTSNPN, CDR2 SVGIG (reference sequence). Trimming left V 1 base short and J 7 bases short, with 14 bases between. The CDR3 region is CAWSANRVGQPQHF. The CDR3 nucleotides are TGTGCCTGGAGTGCCAACAGGGTCGGGCAGCCCCAGCATTTT. Full variable domain (outside the CDR3, taken from reference TRBV30 and TRBJ1-5): SQTIHQWPATLVQPVGSPLSLECTVEGTSNPNLYWYRQAAGRGLQLLFYSVGIGQISSEVPQNLSASRPQDRQFILSSKKLLLSDSGFYLCAWSANRVGQPQHFGDGTRLSIL.

This rearrangement joins TRBV7-3 to TRBJ1-5, with a possible D match to TRBD1 (6 bases). The CDR3 runs 17 residues. V dropped 1 base and J dropped 0 bases, with 13 bases sitting between them. Germline lookup yields CDR1 SGHTA and CDR2 FQGTGA. The CDR3: CASSLKSTGLSNQPQHF. The CDR3, as DNA: TGTGCCAGCAGCTTAAAATCGACAGGCCTTAGCAATCAGCCCCAGCATTTT.

The chain couples TRBV4-2 to TRBJ2-5; the D is unclear. The CDR3 is made up of 13 amino acids. V was clipped by 2 bases and J by 2 bases, with 6 bases between them. CDR1 and CDR2 from the germline V gene are LGHNA and YNFKEQ. CDR3: CASSQTKQETQYF. CDR3 coding DNA: TGTGCCAGCAGCCAAACAAAGCAAGAGACCCAGTACTTC.

This clone has only a few counts. The CDR3 DNA sequence: TGCGCCAGCAGCCAAGACTCTAGCGGGATAAACATTCAGTACTTC. It is translated as CASSQDSSGINIQYF. The chain has TRBV4-1 and TRBJ2-4, with TRBD2 identical over 9 bases. The CDR3 is 15 amino acids. The trim removed 0 bases at V and 6 bases at J, leaving 3 bases unmatched. The V gene's germline CDR1 is MGHRA and CDR2 YSYEKL.